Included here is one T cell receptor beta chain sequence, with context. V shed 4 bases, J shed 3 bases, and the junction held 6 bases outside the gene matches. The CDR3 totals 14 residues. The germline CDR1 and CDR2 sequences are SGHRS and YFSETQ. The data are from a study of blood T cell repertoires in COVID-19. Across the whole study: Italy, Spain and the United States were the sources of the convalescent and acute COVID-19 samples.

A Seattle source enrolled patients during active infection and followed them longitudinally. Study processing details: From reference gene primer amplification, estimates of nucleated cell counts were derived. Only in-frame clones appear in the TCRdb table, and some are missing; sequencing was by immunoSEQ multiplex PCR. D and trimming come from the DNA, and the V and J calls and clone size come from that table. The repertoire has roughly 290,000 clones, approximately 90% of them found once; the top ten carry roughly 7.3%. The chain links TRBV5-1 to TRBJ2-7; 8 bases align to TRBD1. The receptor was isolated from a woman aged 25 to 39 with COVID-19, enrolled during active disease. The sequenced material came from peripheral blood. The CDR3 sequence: CASSLATGDYEQYF. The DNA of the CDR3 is TGCGCCAGCAGCCTAGCGACAGGGGACTACGAGCAGTACTTC.